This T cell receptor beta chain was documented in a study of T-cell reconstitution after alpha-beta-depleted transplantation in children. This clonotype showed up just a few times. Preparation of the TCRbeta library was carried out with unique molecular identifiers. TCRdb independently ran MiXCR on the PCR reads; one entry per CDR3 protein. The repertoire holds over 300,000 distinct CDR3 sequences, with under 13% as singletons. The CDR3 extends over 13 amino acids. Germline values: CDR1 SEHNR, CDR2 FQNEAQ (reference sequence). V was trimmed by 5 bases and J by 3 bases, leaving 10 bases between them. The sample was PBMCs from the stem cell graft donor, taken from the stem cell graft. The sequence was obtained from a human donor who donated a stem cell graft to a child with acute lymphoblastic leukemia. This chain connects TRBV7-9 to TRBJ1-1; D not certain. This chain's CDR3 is CASSQRRDTEAFF. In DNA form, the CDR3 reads TGTGCCAGCAGCCAACGACGGGACACTGAAGCTTTCTTT. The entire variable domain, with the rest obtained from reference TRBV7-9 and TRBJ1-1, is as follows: DTGVSQNPRHKITKRGQNVTFRCDPISEHNRLYWYRQTLGQGPEFLTYFQNEAQLEKSRLLSDRFSAERPKGSFSTLEIQRTEQGDSAMYLCASSQRRDTEAFFGQGTRLTVV.